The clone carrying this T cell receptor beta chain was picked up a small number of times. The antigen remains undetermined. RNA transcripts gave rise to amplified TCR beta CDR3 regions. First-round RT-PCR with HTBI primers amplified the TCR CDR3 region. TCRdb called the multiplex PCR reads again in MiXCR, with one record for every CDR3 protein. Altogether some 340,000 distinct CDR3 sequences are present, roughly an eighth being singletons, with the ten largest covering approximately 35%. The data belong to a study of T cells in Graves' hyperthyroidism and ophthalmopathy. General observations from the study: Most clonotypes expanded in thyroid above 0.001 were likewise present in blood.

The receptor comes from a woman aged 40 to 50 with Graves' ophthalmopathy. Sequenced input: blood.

In DNA, the CDR3 is TGCAGTGCCCATACTCTCGGGGGCACTGAAGCTTTCTTT. It translates to CSAHTLGGTEAFF. The genes are TRBV20-1 and TRBJ1-1, with a tentative D call TRBD1 (5 bases). The CDR3 is made up of 13 amino acids. Trimming removed 6 bases at V and 4 bases at J, with 15 bases between. CDR1 and CDR2 (germline): DFQATT, SNEGSKA (reference sequence).